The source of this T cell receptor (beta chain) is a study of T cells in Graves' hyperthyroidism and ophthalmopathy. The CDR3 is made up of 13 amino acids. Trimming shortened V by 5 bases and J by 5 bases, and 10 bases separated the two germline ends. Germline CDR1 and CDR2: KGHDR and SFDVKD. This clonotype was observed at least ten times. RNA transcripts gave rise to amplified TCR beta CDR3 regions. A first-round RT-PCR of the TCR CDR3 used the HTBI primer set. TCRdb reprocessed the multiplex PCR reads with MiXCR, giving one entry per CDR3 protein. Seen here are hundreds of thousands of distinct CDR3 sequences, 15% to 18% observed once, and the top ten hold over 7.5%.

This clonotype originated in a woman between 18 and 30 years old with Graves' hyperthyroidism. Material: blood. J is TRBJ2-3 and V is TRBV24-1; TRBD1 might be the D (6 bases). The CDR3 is CATSAGAGDTQYF. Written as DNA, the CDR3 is TGTGCCACCAGTGCAGGGGCGGGAGATACGCAGTATTTT.